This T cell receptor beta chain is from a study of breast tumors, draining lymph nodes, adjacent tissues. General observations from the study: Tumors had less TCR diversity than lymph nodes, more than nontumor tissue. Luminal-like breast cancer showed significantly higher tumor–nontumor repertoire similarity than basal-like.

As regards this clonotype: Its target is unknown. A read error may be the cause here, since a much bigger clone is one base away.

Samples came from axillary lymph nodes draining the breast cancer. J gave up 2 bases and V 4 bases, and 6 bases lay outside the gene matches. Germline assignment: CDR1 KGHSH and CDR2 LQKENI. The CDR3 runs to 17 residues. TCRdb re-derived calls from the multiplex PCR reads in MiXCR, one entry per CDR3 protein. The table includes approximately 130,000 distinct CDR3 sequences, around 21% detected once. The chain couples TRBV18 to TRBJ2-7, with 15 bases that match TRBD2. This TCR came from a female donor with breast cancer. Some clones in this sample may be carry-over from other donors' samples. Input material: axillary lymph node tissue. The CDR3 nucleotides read TGTGCCAGCTCACGGGGACTAGCGGGAGGAATCCCCTACGAGCAGTACTTC. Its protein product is CASSRGLAGGIPYEQYF.